This T cell receptor beta chain emerged from a study of blood T cell repertoires in COVID-19. The V and J ends lost 4 bases and 4 bases, in that order; junction bases with no gene match: 9. The CDR3 runs 16 residues. Germline loops: CDR1 SGHKS, CDR2 YYEKEE (reference sequence). In the original processing: For nucleated cells, counts were estimated from reference gene primer amplification. Using immunoSEQ multiplex PCR, the repertoire was profiled, and TCRdb retains in-frame clones only, with some absent. Clone size and V and J calls were adopted from that table, with D and trimming inferred from the DNA. The data show about 350,000 clones, about nine tenths seen once. This clone has a handful of counts.

The clonotype originates from a man aged 30 to 39 with COVID-19, enrolled during active disease. V gene TRBV5-5 combines with J gene TRBJ1-5, with TRBD1 identical over 9 bases. Sequencing was carried out using peripheral blood. In nucleotides, the CDR3 is TGTGCCAGCAGCGTAGGAACAGGGGGCGGGAATCAGCCCCAGCATTTT. This translates into CASSVGTGGGNQPQHF.